This is a list of T cell receptor beta chains from one sample in a study of PD-1 blockade in mismatch repair-deficient tumors. TCRdb's copy holds only in-frame clones and misses some; the assay was immunoSEQ multiplex PCR. The sample contains 30,000 to 40,000 clones, approximately 80% of which appear only once. The starting material was PBMCs, obtained less than 7 weeks after starting pembrolizumab. Receptor source: an adult with mismatch repair-deficient cancer. CDR3s include the opening cysteine and the closing phenylalanine or tryptophan. D genes are given only for firm matches. Only part of the rows carry a size: once, few, many, or a class if the clone is expanded.

TRBJ2-1 . . TRBV28 TGTGCCAGCAGTTTGTTAGAGGGCTACAATGAGCAGTTCTTC CASSLLEGYNEQFF
TRBJ1-2 . . TRBV27 TGTGCCAGCAGCCCAGCCTATACAGGGATGGGCGGCTACACCTTC CASSPAYTGMGGYTF
TRBJ1-5 . TRBD1 TRBV2 TGTGCCAGCAGTCCCGGGACAGGGTTATATCAGCCCCAGCATTTT CASSPGTGLYQPQHF
TRBJ2-7 . TRBD2 TRBV5-1 TGCGCCAGCAGCCTGGGGGGGACTCTATACGAGCAGTACTTC CASSLGGTLYEQYF
TRBJ2-1 . TRBD2 TRBV7-3 TGTGCCAGCAGCTTAGGGGGGACTAGCGGGAGGAGGGATGAGCAGTTCTTC CASSLGGTSGRRDEQFF
TRBJ2-5 . . TRBV5-1 TGCGCCAGCAGCAGGGCAGGGGTGGGGTTCCAAGAGACCCAGTACTTC CASSRAGVGFQETQYF
TRBJ1-5 . . TRBV7-2 TGTGCCAGCAGTTTTTCCGGGGGGAATCAGCCCCAGCATTTT CASSFSGGNQPQHF
TRBJ2-7 few TRBD2 TRBV11-3 TGTGCCAGCAGCTCTCTAGCGGGAGATCACGAGCAGTACTTC CASSSLAGDHEQYF
TRBJ1-4 . TRBD1 TRBV7-9 TGTGCCAGCAGCTTAGCGCGGGGACAGGGTCGGGGATCGGATGAAAAACTGTTTTTT CASSLARGQGRGSDEKLFF
TRBJ2-3 . . TRBV7-9 TGTGCCAGCAGCTTATTCGTCAACCGGGACTTGAGCACAGATACGCAGTATTTT CASSLFVNRDLSTDTQYF
TRBJ1-1 . . TRBV4-1 TGCGCCAGCAGCCAAGCAGGGAACACTGAAGCTTTCTTT CASSQAGNTEAFF
TRBJ2-3 . . TRBV30 TGTGCCTGGAGTGGCAACAGTGCGGATACGCAGTATTTT CAWSGNSADTQYF
TRBJ1-2 . . TRBV25-1 TGTGCCAGCAGTGAAATGGGGGGGGGACGGCACTATGGCTACACCTTC CASSEMGGGRHYGYTF
TRBJ2-1 . TRBD1 TRBV18 TGTGCCAGCTCTAGACAGGGGGTCAACAATGAGCAGTTCTTC CASSRQGVNNEQFF
TRBJ1-1 . . TRBV5-8 TGTGCCAGCAGCTTATTGATGGGAGATTCGAACACTGAAGCTTTCTTT CASSLLMGDSNTEAFF
TRBJ2-5 once . TRBV9 TGTGCCAGCAGCGTAGTAGGTAGGGGGGAGACCCAGTACTTC CASSVVGRGETQYF
TRBJ2-2 . TRBD2 TRBV19 TGTGCCAGTAGTATTGGACTAGTCGCCGGGGAGCTGTTTTTT CASSIGLVAGELFF
TRBJ2-7 few . TRBV7-9 TGTGCCAGCAGCCTGGCAGACGAGCAGTACTTC CASSLADEQYF
TRBJ2-1 . . TRBV11-3 TGTGCCAGCAGCTTATGGACTTCCTCCTACAATGAGCAGTTCTTC CASSLWTSSYNEQFF
TRBJ2-3 . . TRBV30 TGTGCCTGGAGTGTAACTACAGATACGCAGTATTTT CAWSVTTDTQYF
TRBJ1-6 . . TRBV7-6 TGTGCCAGCAGCTTAGAGTCACAGGGTTGGAATTCACCCCTCCACTTT CASSLESQGWNSPLHF
TRBJ1-1 . . TRBV11-2 TGTGCCAGCAGCTTAGCTCGGGGGAGCCTGGGGGCTGAAGCTTTCTTT CASSLARGSLGAEAFF
TRBJ2-2 . . TRBV5-1 TGCGCCAGCAGCCCCCATCGGGATCCAAACACCGGGGAGCTGTTTTTT CASSPHRDPNTGELFF
TRBJ2-2 . TRBD2 TRBV5-1 TGCGCCAGCAGCGACGGACTAGCCGTCACCGGGGAGCTGTTTTTT CASSDGLAVTGELFF
TRBJ2-7 few . TRBV5-1 TGCGCCAGCGCCACCACCTTCAGGGGGGCTGCCTACGAGCAGTACTTC CASATTFRGAAYEQYF
TRBJ2-1 once . TRBV19 TGTGCCAGTAGCCTAAGCTCCTACAATGAGCAGTTCTTC CASSLSSYNEQFF
TRBJ1-2 . TRBD1 TRBV28 TGTGCCAGCAGTTTCAGGAATATACAGGGGTTTGGCGGCTACACCTTC CASSFRNIQGFGGYTF
TRBJ1-2 . . TRBV11-2 TGTGCCAGCAGCTTCTTTGGCTTTCGACAGGACGAAGCTAACTATGGCTACACCTTC CASSFFGFRQDEANYGYTF
TRBJ1-1 . TRBD1 TRBV30 TGTGCCTGGAGGATCGACAGGGATACTGAAGCTTTCTTT CAWRIDRDTEAFF
TRBJ1-2 . . TRBV6-5 TGTGCCAGCAGCCCAAGCACAGGGACCTTCTATGGCTACACCTTC CASSPSTGTFYGYTF
TRBJ2-5 . TRBD2 TRBV5-4 TGTGCCAGCAGCCTCGGGACTAGCGGGAGAACGGAGACCCAGTACTTC CASSLGTSGRTETQYF
TRBJ2-7 few TRBD2 TRBV6-6 TGTGCCAGCAGTTACTCCGGACTAGCGGGAGAAAACGAGCAGTACTTC CASSYSGLAGENEQYF
TRBJ2-5 . . TRBV6-1 TGTGCCATCCTCAGGATGAGGGAGCGGGAGACCCAGTACTTC CAILRMRERETQYF
TRBJ2-2 . TRBD2 TRBV11-3 TGTGCCAGCAGCTTTGGACTAGCGGGAGCGAACACCGGGGAGCTGTTTTTT CASSFGLAGANTGELFF
TRBJ2-7 . TRBD1 TRBV6-1 TGTGCCAGCAACCGACAGGGAGTCAACGAGCAGTACTTC CASNRQGVNEQYF
TRBJ1-1 . . TRBV5-6 TGTGCCAGCAGCTTGGGCCCAGGTGCCATGAACACTGAAGCTTTCTTT CASSLGPGAMNTEAFF
TRBJ1-1 . . TRBV30 TGTGCCTGGAGTCGGACACAAACGAGGACTGAAGCTTTCTTT CAWSRTQTRTEAFF
TRBJ2-1 . . TRBV28 TGTGCCAGCACCCCTTTGCAGGCAGGACTCCACAATGAGCAGTTCTTC CASTPLQAGLHNEQFF
TRBJ2-3 once . TRBV2 TGTGCCAGCCAACAGGGCAGTTACACAGATACGCAGTATTTT CASQQGSYTDTQYF
TRBJ2-5 . TRBD2 TRBV28 TGTGCCAGCCTAAGACTAGCGGGAGGCCCCATGGAGACCCAGTACTTC CASLRLAGGPMETQYF
TRBJ2-2 . TRBD2 TRBV7-2 TGTGCCAGCAGCCGCAGATCCACGACTAGCGGAACCGGGGAGCTGTTTTTT CASSRRSTTSGTGELFF
TRBJ2-2 . . TRBV6-1 TGTGCCAGCAGAGACATCTCCACCGGGGAGCTGTTTTTT CASRDISTGELFF
TRBJ2-1 . . TRBV6-5 TGTGCCAGCAGCCCGGGTGTAGGGGGTAGGGATGAGCAGTTCTTC CASSPGVGGRDEQFF
TRBJ2-7 . . TRBV7-9 TGTGCCAGCAGCTTAAGCGCCGAATCCTACGAGCAGTACTTC CASSLSAESYEQYF
TRBJ2-5 . . TRBV4-2 TGTGCCAGCAGCCAAGATATCCCAGGGTCCGCGGTTGAGACCCAGTACTTC CASSQDIPGSAVETQYF
TRBJ1-2 few . TRBV19 TGTGCCAGTAGTGAGGGCAATTGGAACTATGGCTACACCTTC CASSEGNWNYGYTF
TRBJ1-1 . . TRBV5-4 TGTGCCAGCAGCTTAGGACAGCCTAACACTGAAGCTTTCTTT CASSLGQPNTEAFF
TRBJ2-5 . TRBD1 TRBV7-9 TGTGCCAGCAGGACACAGGGGATGGGGGAGACCCAGTACTTC CASRTQGMGETQYF
TRBJ1-2 . . TRBV13 TGTGCCAGCAGCCGTGAGTGGGCGGGCTACACCTTC CASSREWAGYTF
TRBJ1-5 . . TRBV18 TGTGCCAGCTCACCAGAGGCTTGGAGCCAGCCCCAGCATTTT CASSPEAWSQPQHF
TRBJ1-1 . TRBD1 TRBV7-8 TGTGCCAGCAGCCTCAACTACAGGGGTAGGAACACTGAAGCTTTCTTT CASSLNYRGRNTEAFF
TRBJ2-1 . . TRBV6-5 TGTGCCAGTTCAGCGGTATTCTCCTACAATGAGCAGTTCTTC CASSAVFSYNEQFF
TRBJ1-2 . . TRBV2 TGTGCCAGCAGCCCCACAGGGACCTATGGCTACACCTTC CASSPTGTYGYTF
TRBJ1-3 . . TRBV5-1 TGCGCCAGCAGCCTCTATAGCTCTGGAAACACCATATATTTT CASSLYSSGNTIYF
TRBJ1-2 . TRBD1 TRBV30 TGTGCCTGGAGGGTACGGGACAGGGGGATAATCCCTTATGGCTACACCTTC CAWRVRDRGIIPYGYTF
TRBJ2-1 . TRBD2 TRBV2 TGTGCCAGCAGTGATGGGACTACTCTCAATGAGCAGTTCTTC CASSDGTTLNEQFF
TRBJ2-1 . . TRBV29-1 TGCAGCGTTGGCGGCCTCTCCTACAATGAGCAGTTCTTC CSVGGLSYNEQFF
TRBJ2-7 few . TRBV6-1 TGTGCCAGCAGTGAAGGACTAGTGGGGTCCTACGAGCAGTACTTC CASSEGLVGSYEQYF
TRBJ2-2 . . TRBV6-5 TGTGCCAGCAGCCGACGGAGAACCGGGGAGCTGTTTTTT CASSRRRTGELFF
TRBJ1-3 . TRBD1 TRBV28 TGTGCCAGCAGTTCAGGACAGGCCGGAAACACCATATATTTT CASSSGQAGNTIYF